This TCR beta chain was found in a study of T cell repertoires in cytomegalovirus infection. Looking at the study overall: HLA-B-restricted CMV epitopes that are well studied, plus recently identified HLA-C-restricted ones, were used by the study. TCR beta signatures that were public indicated CMV infection and matching HLA type. General study points: Clonotype analysis showed dominance of the ex vivo response by HLA-C-restricted CMV-specific TCR beta clonotypes. Cumulative frequency of public TCR beta families picked out carriers of CMV plus the relevant HLA.

A single record per CDR3 protein comes from TCRdb applying MiXCR to the reads. Altogether approximately 340,000 distinct CDR3 sequences are present, approximately 32% being singletons, with the ten largest covering 20%. A remark on this clonotype: Its antigen is not identified.

Germline V CDR1 and CDR2: SEHNR, FQNEAQ (reference sequence). This CDR3 contains 14 residues. Trimming pared 5 bases from V and 5 bases from J, leaving 15 bases between. The TCR originated in a human donor in good health (CMV status not recorded). Some clones in this sample may be carry-over from other donors' samples. The sequences come from cultured PBMCs, collected from culture after CMV antigen stimulation. J is TRBJ1-2 and V is TRBV7-9; D might be TRBD1 (6 bases). The CDR3 region is CASSAGEGFYGYTF. The CDR3 DNA reads TGTGCCAGCAGCGCAGGGGAGGGATTTTATGGCTACACCTTC.